The subject of this entry is one T cell receptor beta chain. This sample is part of a study of cytomegalovirus exposure and HLA in healthy donors. Germline-derived CDR1 and CDR2 are SGHDT and YYEEEE. CDR3 length equals 15 residues. Unmatched junction bases numbered 6, after V lost 4 bases and J lost 1 base. Only in-frame clones appear in the TCRdb table, and some are missing; sequencing was by immunoSEQ multiplex PCR. The profile shows roughly 250,000 clones, just under 90% of them singletons. This receptor was taken from a man aged 18 to 29 in good health and CMV-seronegative. The sample consisted of PBMCs. The chain uses TRBV5-6 and TRBJ2-5, with 8 bases fitting TRBD1. The CDR3 sequence is CASSPTGEVQETQYF. In DNA, the CDR3 is TGTGCCAGCAGCCCGACAGGGGAAGTCCAAGAGACCCAGTACTTC.